Sequencing of this T cell receptor beta chain was carried out in a study of cytomegalovirus exposure and HLA in healthy donors. Germline V gene sequence: CDR1 MNHEY, CDR2 SVGAGI. V lost 6 bases and J lost 7; bases outside the gene matches: 6. This CDR3 contains 15 residues. The PCR used 60 Vbeta and 13 Jbeta primers. Profiling relied on immunoSEQ multiplex PCR, and the TCRdb table lists in-frame clones only, not all of them. The repertoire holds fewer than 200,000 clones, with roughly 84% as singletons. Sequencing used PBMCs. V is TRBV6-5 and J is TRBJ2-1; 13 bases agree with TRBD2. The receptor was isolated from a girl under 10 years old in good health and CMV-seropositive. The CDR3: CASSLGTSGTNEQFF. The CDR3 DNA reads as TGTGCCAGCAGCCTCGGGACTAGCGGGACGAATGAGCAGTTCTTC.